These 29 T cell receptor beta chains came from one sample sequenced in a study of blood T cell repertoires in COVID-19. Here immunoSEQ multiplex PCR was the method, and the copy in TCRdb shows in-frame clones only, minus some. The sample lists 250,000 to 300,000 clones, 88% occurring once. Material for sequencing was PBMCs or T cells enriched from blood (not recorded which). Receptors originate from an older woman in a cohort exposed to, infected with or recovered from COVID-19 (not recorded which).

The chain carries TRBV19 and TRBJ1-2; no clear D. The germline gives CDR1 LNHDA, CDR2 SQIVND (reference sequence). This CDR3 comprises 11 residues. V gave up 3 bases and J gave up 6 bases, with 5 bases separating them. The CDR3 nucleotides are TGTGCCAGTAGTATCGGGAATGGCTACACCTTC. Translation: CASSIGNGYTF.

This chain links TRBV7-2 with TRBJ1-6, with TRBD1 as a possible D gene (5 bases). The CDR3 loop spans 14 amino acids. Germline V gene lookup returns CDR1 SGHTA and CDR2 FQGNSA. Trimming took off 1 base at V and 10 bases at J, with 11 bases between the two ends. CDR3 loop: CASSLEGLGSPLHF. In nucleotides, the CDR3 is TGTGCCAGCAGCTTAGAGGGACTGGGCTCACCCCTCCACTTT.

The V gene is TRBV4-3, the J gene TRBJ2-1; D not resolved. Germline lookup yields CDR1 LGHNA and CDR2 YSLEER. The CDR3 length is 15 residues. Trimming pared 1 base from V and 4 bases from J, leaving 11 bases between. This chain's CDR3 is CASSQGANEYNEQFF. The DNA of the CDR3 is TGCGCCAGCAGCCAAGGAGCGAACGAGTACAATGAGCAGTTCTTC.

The CDR3 DNA sequence: TGCGCCAGCAGCCCCCGGGACAGCGAACCGACTAATGAAAAACTGTTTTTT. Translation: CASSPRDSEPTNEKLFF. The chain employs TRBV4-1 and TRBJ1-4; 7 bases are a match to TRBD1. The CDR3 extends over 17 amino acids. V shed 4 bases and J 2 bases; nucleotides not matched to a gene: 10. Germline CDR1 MGHRA, CDR2 YSYEKL.

A word on this clone: A read error may account for a junction end that differs from germline. The rearrangement uses TRBV12-5 and TRBJ1-1; tentative D call: TRBD1 (5 bases). CDR3 length: 13 amino acids. Germline V gene lookup returns CDR1 LGHNT and CDR2 FRNRAP. The CDR3: CASALQGNTEAFF. In nucleotides, the CDR3 is TGTGCTAGTGCTTTGCAGGGGAACACTGAAGCTTTCTTT.

V gene TRBV2 combines with J gene TRBJ2-7; TRBD2 matches 12 bases. The ends lost 6 bases at V and 2 bases at J; junction bases unmatched: 5. Germline V gene sequence: CDR1 SNHLY, CDR2 FYNNEI. The CDR3 has 15 residues. CDR3 in amino acids: CASSSGLAGTYEQYF. CDR3 bases: TGTGCCAGCAGCAGTGGACTAGCGGGGACCTACGAGCAGTACTTC.

The chain couples TRBV27 to TRBJ1-6; 7 bases agree with TRBD1. The CDR3 is 15 amino acids. J was trimmed by 6 bases and V by 4 bases; bases with no gene match: 6. CDR1 MNHEY and CDR2 SMNVEV come from the germline V gene (reference sequence). CDR3 DNA: TGTGCCAGCAGTTCGAACCAGGGGGTTAATTCACCCCTCCACTTT. This translates into CASSSNQGVNSPLHF.

This sequence joins TRBV20-1 and TRBJ2-4; D possibly corresponds to TRBD1 (6 bases). Germline values: CDR1 DFQATT, CDR2 SNEGSKA (reference sequence). The CDR3 length is 11 residues. Trimming left V 3 bases short and J 9 bases short, with 9 bases between. The CDR3 DNA follows: TGCAGTGCTAGTCAGGGGCCCATTCAGTACTTC. It specifies CSASQGPIQYF.

V usage is TRBV7-3 and J usage is TRBJ2-7, with TRBD1 identical over 7 bases. The CDR3 spans 14 residues. Germline loops: CDR1 SGHTA, CDR2 FQGTGA. Losses at the gene ends were 3 bases for V and 2 bases for J; bases not matched to a gene: 4. The CDR3 nucleotides read TGTGCCAGCAGCTTGGGGACAGTCCCCTACGAGCAGTACTTC. It encodes CASSLGTVPYEQYF.

The V and J genes are TRBV2 and TRBJ2-7; no firm D call. The CDR3 contains 13 residues. CDR1 and CDR2 (germline): SNHLY, FYNNEI. V gave up 3 bases and J gave up 0 bases, with 6 bases separating them. CDR3 amino acids: CASSDFLSYEQYF. In nucleotides, the CDR3 is TGTGCCAGCAGTGACTTTCTCTCCTACGAGCAGTACTTC.

The J gene is TRBJ2-2, the V gene TRBV5-1, with TRBD2 identical over 7 bases. J gave up 1 base and V 3 bases, and 3 bases lay outside the gene matches. Germline V gives CDR1 SGHRS, CDR2 YFSETQ. The CDR3 has 15 residues. The CDR3 reads CASSSSGGNTGELFF. The CDR3 DNA is TGCGCCAGCAGCTCCTCGGGGGGGAACACCGGGGAGCTGTTTTTT.

The V gene is TRBV28, the J gene TRBJ2-2; perhaps TRBD1 as D (7 bases). Trimming removed 4 bases at V and 3 bases at J, with 12 bases between. The CDR3 covers 15 residues. Germline values: CDR1 MDHEN, CDR2 SYDVKM. CDR3 sequence: CASSSGGGDTGELFF. The CDR3 coding sequence is TGTGCCAGCAGTTCAGGGGGAGGCGACACCGGGGAGCTGTTTTTT.

The chain joins TRBV18 to TRBJ1-2, with D maybe TRBD1 (5 bases). The CDR3 is 13 amino acids. In germline, CDR1 is KGHSH, CDR2 LQKENI. V was cut by 5 bases and J by 8 bases, with 15 bases left in between. The CDR3 nucleotides are TGTGCCAGCTCAAAGGAACAGGCTGGCGGCTACACCTTC. Translating gives CASSKEQAGGYTF.

Here the CDR3 DNA reads TGTGCCAGCAGTAGACAGGGGGACAATAATTCACCCCTCCACTTT. Translated: CASSRQGDNNSPLHF. This chain links TRBV2 with TRBJ1-6; the match to TRBD1 covers 9 bases. The CDR3 has 15 residues. The germline gives CDR1 SNHLY, CDR2 FYNNEI. Germline trimming cut 5 bases from V and 5 bases from J; bases unmatched to any gene: 4.

The chain is built from TRBV6-5 and TRBJ2-1; 7 bases map to TRBD2. This CDR3 region has 15 residues. Germline values: CDR1 MNHEY, CDR2 SVGAGI. The V and J ends lost 2 bases and 4 bases, in that order; junction bases with no gene match: 5. The CDR3 loop reads CASSYPREVYNEQFF. The CDR3 bases are TGTGCCAGCAGTTACCCACGGGAGGTATACAATGAGCAGTTCTTC.

This chain connects TRBV3-1 (or the pseudogene TRBV3-2) to TRBJ1-2; no reliable D call. The V end was cut by 4 bases, the J end by 8 bases, with 11 bases between. This CDR3 spans 12 amino acids. Looked up from germline, CDR1 is LGHDT and CDR2 is YNNKEL (reference sequence). CDR3 DNA sequence: TGTGCCAGCAGCCTTCTCGGGGAAGGCTACACCTTC. It translates to CASSLLGEGYTF.

The chain recombines TRBV5-1 with TRBJ2-3; TRBD2 matches 7 bases. This CDR3 has 16 amino acids. The V gene end was trimmed by 1 base and the J gene end by 0 bases; junction bases not matched to a gene: 5. In germline, CDR1 is SGHRS, CDR2 YFSETQ. Here the CDR3 DNA reads TGCGCCAGCAGCTTGCAGTCTAGCGGTAGCACAGATACGCAGTATTTT. It yields the protein CASSLQSSGSTDTQYF.

The rearrangement links TRBV2 to TRBJ2-7, with a possible D match to TRBD1 (6 bases). Looked up from germline, CDR1 is SNHLY and CDR2 is FYNNEI. The V end lost 6 bases, the J end lost 1 base, and 13 bases lay between the germline ends. The CDR3 consists of 14 residues. The DNA for the CDR3 is TGTGCCAGCAGACGCCGGGACAATTCCTACGAGCAGTACTTC. Encoded protein: CASRRRDNSYEQYF.

The chain has TRBV19 and TRBJ2-2, with 7 bases fitting TRBD2. The germline gives CDR1 LNHDA, CDR2 SQIVND (reference sequence). The V segment lost 8 bases and the J segment 2 bases; nucleotides outside the gene matches: 8. The CDR3 has 15 residues. CDR3 sequence (DNA): TGTGCCAGTGGCGGGGCGGGAGTAAACACCGGGGAGCTGTTTTTT. As protein: CASGGAGVNTGELFF.

This sequence joins TRBV29-1 and TRBJ2-3; D gene uncertain. V gave up 4 bases and J gave up 5 bases, with 25 bases separating them. Germline V gene sequence: CDR1 SQVTM, CDR2 ANQGSEA. The CDR3 is made up of 17 amino acids. The CDR3 coding sequence is TGCAGCGTTGGAGTTGTCCGGGTACCGAAAAACGAAGATACGCAGTATTTT. It specifies CSVGVVRVPKNEDTQYF.

The CDR3 nucleotides are TGTGCCAGCAGCTTAGGTTACGGCCAGCGGGACCACAATGAGCAGTTCTTC. Translated, it gives CASSLGYGQRDHNEQFF. The V call is TRBV7-6, the J call TRBJ2-1, with TRBD2 matching over 7 bases. Germline V gene lookup returns CDR1 SGHVS and CDR2 FNYEAQ. The CDR3 covers 17 residues. J was trimmed by 5 bases and V by 1 base; bases with no gene match: 11.

The rearrangement links TRBV2 to TRBJ1-5; possible D gene TRBD1, 5 bases. The germline gives CDR1 SNHLY, CDR2 FYNNEI. CDR3 length equals 15 residues. V gave up 7 bases and J gave up 0 bases, with 13 bases separating them. Here the CDR3 reads CASTTTGGSNQPQHF. The CDR3 nucleotides read TGTGCCAGCACTACGACCGGGGGTAGCAATCAGCCCCAGCATTTT.

V gene TRBV19 combines with J gene TRBJ2-2; tentative D call: TRBD2 (5 bases). This CDR3 comprises 17 residues. V dropped 7 bases and J dropped 0 bases, with 18 bases sitting between them. CDR1 is LNHDA, CDR2 SQIVND, per germline (reference sequence). In DNA form, the CDR3 reads TGTGCCAGTATGGCGCTGATAGGACTGTCGAACACCGGGGAGCTGTTTTTT. Amino acids: CASMALIGLSNTGELFF. Looking up the rest from reference TRBV19 and TRBJ2-2 gives the full variable domain: DGGITQSPKYLFRKEGQNVTLSCEQNLNHDAMYWYRQDPGQGLRLIYYSQIVNDFQKGDIAEGYSVSREKKESFPLTVTSAQKNPTAFYLCASMALIGLSNTGELFFGEGSRLTVL.

The chain uses TRBV28 and TRBJ2-7, with D possibly being TRBD2 (6 bases). The CDR3 has 13 residues. The germline CDR1 and CDR2 sequences are MDHEN and SYDVKM. Trimming removed 2 bases from V and 2 bases from J, with 7 bases in between. The CDR3 DNA reads as TGTGCCAGCAGTTTAGGGGGGACCTACGAGCAGTACTTC. Translating it yields CASSLGGTYEQYF.

This clone was detected once. The V and J genes are TRBV9 and TRBJ2-7; no clear D. Deletions cut 1 base from V and 6 bases from J, with 17 bases between. The CDR3 runs to 15 residues. Germline loops: CDR1 SGDLS, CDR2 YYNGEE. This chain's CDR3 is CASSVRPGPLAEQYF. CDR3 in DNA: TGTGCCAGCAGCGTACGCCCAGGTCCCCTCGCCGAGCAGTACTTC.

In this sample, this clone turned up a few times. The chain recombines TRBV3-1 (or the pseudogene TRBV3-2) with TRBJ2-7; 9 positions agree with TRBD2. Trimming took 4 bases from V and 2 from J; bases not matched to a gene: 3. Germline V gene lookup returns CDR1 LGHDT and CDR2 YNNKEL (reference sequence). CDR3 size: 14 residues. The CDR3 DNA reads TGTGCCAGCAGCCTTAGCGGGAGTGCCTACGAGCAGTACTTC. Translating gives CASSLSGSAYEQYF.

The chain joins TRBV7-9 to TRBJ1-5; D call uncertain. V lost 2 bases to trimming and J lost 5 bases, with 7 bases between them. CDR3 size: 13 residues. Looked up from germline, CDR1 is SEHNR and CDR2 is FQNEAQ (reference sequence). CDR3 coding DNA: TGTGCCAGCAGCTTATACGCGGATCAGCCCCAGCATTTT. This translates into CASSLYADQPQHF.

The V call is TRBV24-1, the J call TRBJ1-4; TRBD1 matches 9 bases. J gave up 10 bases and V 4 bases, and 6 bases lay outside the gene matches. Germline V gene lookup returns CDR1 KGHDR and CDR2 SFDVKD. This CDR3 has 14 residues. The CDR3 nucleotides read TGTGCCACCAGTGACCTTACAGGGGGCGGAAAACTGTTTTTT. It is translated as CATSDLTGGGKLFF.

V and J are TRBV5-4 and TRBJ2-2; D is unresolved. V was cut by 4 bases and J by 5 bases, with 9 bases left in between. The CDR3 sequence is 13 residues long. CDR1 is SGHNT and CDR2 is YYREEE in the germline V gene (reference sequence). The DNA of the CDR3 is TGTGCCAGCAGCCCCGGTTGGACCGGGGAGCTGTTTTTT. This translates into CASSPGWTGELFF.